This entry describes one T cell receptor (beta chain). No antigen is known for it. Every TCR beta cDNA library bore unique molecular identifiers. TCRdb independently ran MiXCR on the PCR reads; one entry per CDR3 protein. The profile shows around 250,000 distinct CDR3 sequences, around 34% of them singletons. The data were obtained in a study of post-analysis software for immune sequencing data. CDR1 and CDR2 (germline): KGHDR, SFDVKD. With V trimmed by 6 bases and J by 6 bases, 7 bases remained unmatched. This CDR3 is built from 14 residues. Study-wide results and caveats: Five TRBV segments, including TRBV5-6, TRBV5-1 and TRBV20-1, were more frequent in patients than controls.

Sequencing was performed on blood. The sequence was collected from a girl aged 10-17 years with multiple sclerosis. V and J are TRBV24-1 and TRBJ2-1; TRBD2 matches at 7 bases. The CDR3 region is CATSLGGSGNEQFF. The CDR3 nucleotides read TGTGCCACCAGTTTGGGAGGGAGCGGCAATGAGCAGTTCTTC.